The clone carrying this T cell receptor beta chain was found many times. As yet, its antigen is unknown. This specimen belongs to a study of early T cells in non-severe SARS-CoV-2 infection. Overall study: Sequencing of unsorted whole blood was done on bulk RNA, leaving chains unpaired.

Trimming removed 1 base at V and 7 bases at J, with 8 bases between. The CDR3 covers 12 residues. The germline CDR1 and CDR2 sequences are LGHDT and YNNKEL (reference sequence). Separate cDNA molecules each had unique molecular identifiers attached to them. Using its own MiXCR run on the 5' RACE reads, TCRdb lists one record per CDR3 protein. The data show about 69,000 distinct CDR3 sequences, around a tenth seen once. General study results and limits: Using VDJdb, the matching emphasized anti-spike CD8 responses while missing private and CD4 specificities.

J is TRBJ2-7 and V is TRBV3-1; no clear D. This receptor was identified in an adult who was a healthcare worker with PCR-confirmed SARS-CoV-2 infection or an uninfected control (not recorded which). Specimen: whole blood. Written as DNA, the CDR3 is TGTGCCAGCAGCCAAGGCAGGAGAGAGCAGTACTTC. Protein product: CASSQGRREQYF.